Listed below are T cell receptor beta chains from one sample, sequenced in a study of cytomegalovirus exposure and HLA in healthy donors. The assay was immunoSEQ multiplex PCR, and TCRdb's table has in-frame clones only and misses some. The table shows 200,000 to 250,000 clones, with 78% occurring only once. Input material: PBMCs. These receptors were collected from a male donor in good health and CMV-seronegative. Both conserved end residues are part of each CDR3. The D gene is left open where the match is weak.

d_call	v_call	cdr3_length	j_call	cdr3_aa	cdr3_nt
TRBD1	TRBV19	15	TRBJ2-7	CASSNGQGSSYEQYF	TGTGCCAGTAGTAACGGACAGGGAAGCTCCTACGAGCAGTACTTC
TRBD2	TRBV7-9	17	TRBJ2-7	CSSSLGFGSGSGREQYF	TGTTCCAGCAGCTTAGGTTTCGGCAGCGGGAGCGGGAGGGAGCAGTACTTC
-	TRBV19	12	TRBJ1-2	CATAGGNYGYTF	TGTGCCACGGCAGGCGGGAACTATGGCTACACCTTC
-	TRBV2	15	TRBJ2-6	CASSVQGNGANVLTF	TGTGCCAGCAGCGTACAGGGTAACGGGGCCAACGTCCTGACTTTC
-	TRBV19	14	TRBJ2-1	CASRRQDPYNEQFF	TGTGCCAGTAGACGACAGGACCCCTACAATGAGCAGTTCTTC
-	TRBV18	15	TRBJ1-4	CASSPRQAGHEKLFF	TGTGCCAGCTCACCGAGACAGGCGGGTCATGAAAAACTGTTTTTT
TRBD2	TRBV28	16	TRBJ2-7	CASRQPGLADSYEQYF	TGTGCCAGCAGACAACCGGGACTAGCGGACTCCTACGAGCAGTACTTC
TRBD2	TRBV9	17	TRBJ2-7	CASSVHGETSGRYEQYF	TGTGCCAGCAGCGTCCACGGCGAGACTAGCGGGAGGTACGAGCAGTACTTC
-	TRBV7-7	17	TRBJ1-5	CASSLARTGVNNQPQHF	TGTGCTAGCAGCTTAGCCCGAACCGGGGTCAATAATCAGCCCCAGCATTTT
-	TRBV7-2	15	TRBJ1-5	CASSPRPRGNQPQHF	TGTGCCAGCAGCCCACGTCCCAGGGGAAATCAGCCCCAGCATTTT
-	TRBV21-1	14	TRBJ2-5	CASSKGEDQETQYF	TGTGCCAGCAGCAAGGGGGAGGACCAAGAGACCCAGTACTTC